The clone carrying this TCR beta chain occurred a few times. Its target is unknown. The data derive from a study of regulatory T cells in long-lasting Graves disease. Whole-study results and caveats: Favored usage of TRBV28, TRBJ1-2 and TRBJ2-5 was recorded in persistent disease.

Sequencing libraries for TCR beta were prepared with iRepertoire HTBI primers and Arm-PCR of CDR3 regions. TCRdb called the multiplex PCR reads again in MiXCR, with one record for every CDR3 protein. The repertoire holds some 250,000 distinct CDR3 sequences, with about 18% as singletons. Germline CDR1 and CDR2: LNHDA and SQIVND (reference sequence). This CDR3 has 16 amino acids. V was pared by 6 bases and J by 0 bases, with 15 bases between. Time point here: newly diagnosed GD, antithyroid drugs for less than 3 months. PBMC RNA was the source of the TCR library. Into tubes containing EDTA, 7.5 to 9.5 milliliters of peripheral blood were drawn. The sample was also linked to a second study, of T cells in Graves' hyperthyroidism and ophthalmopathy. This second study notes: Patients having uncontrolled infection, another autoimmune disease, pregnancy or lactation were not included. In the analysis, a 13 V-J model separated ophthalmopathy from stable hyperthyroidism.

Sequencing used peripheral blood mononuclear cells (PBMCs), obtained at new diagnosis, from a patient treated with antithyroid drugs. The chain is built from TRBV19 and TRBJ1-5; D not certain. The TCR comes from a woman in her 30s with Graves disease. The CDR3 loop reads CASSPGGRYSNQPQHF. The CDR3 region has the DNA TGTGCCAGTAGCCCCGGCGGGAGATATAGCAATCAGCCCCAGCATTTT.